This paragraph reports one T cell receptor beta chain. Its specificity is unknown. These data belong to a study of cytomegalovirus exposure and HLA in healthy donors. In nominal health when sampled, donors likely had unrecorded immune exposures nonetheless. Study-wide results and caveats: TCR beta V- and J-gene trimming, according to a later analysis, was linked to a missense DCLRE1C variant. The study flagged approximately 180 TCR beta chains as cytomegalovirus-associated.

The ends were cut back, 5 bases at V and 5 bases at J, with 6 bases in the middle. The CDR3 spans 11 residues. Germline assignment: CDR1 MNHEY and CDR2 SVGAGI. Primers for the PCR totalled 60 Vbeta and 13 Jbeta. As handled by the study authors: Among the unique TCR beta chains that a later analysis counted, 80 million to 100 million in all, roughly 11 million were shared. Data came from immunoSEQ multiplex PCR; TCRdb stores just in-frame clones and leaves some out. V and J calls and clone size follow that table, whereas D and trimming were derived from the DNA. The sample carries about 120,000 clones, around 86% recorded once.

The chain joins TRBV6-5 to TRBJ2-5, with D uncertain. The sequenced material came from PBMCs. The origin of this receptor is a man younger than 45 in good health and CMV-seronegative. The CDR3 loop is CASSLGETQYF. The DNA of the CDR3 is TGTGCCAGCAGTCTCGGGGAGACCCAGTACTTC.